This T cell receptor (beta chain) was recovered during a study of response to subunit inactivated influenza vaccine. TCRdb fed the RT-PCR reads into MiXCR, producing one record per CDR3 protein. The table has about 570,000 distinct CDR3 sequences, around 11% seen once; the top ten hold approximately 9.9%. These same data were also listed under a study on T cells expressing NK-cell markers. That work adds: The authors made TCR beta cDNA libraries by 5'RACE template switching. This switching added a universal primer site and UMIs. Each TCR beta repertoire originated in sorted T cells that were CD3+CD56+NKG2C+, CD3+CD56+NKG2C- or CD3+CD56-NKG2C+. What restricted sorting to alpha-beta TCR T cells in several experiments was an anti-gamma-delta TCR antibody. Leadership of the CD3+CD56-NKG2C+ fraction also belonged to these clonotypes in several donors.

The specimen was PBMCs from blood, collected on the day of vaccination. This TCR was recovered from a man aged 45-65 years who received an inactivated influenza vaccine.

The CDR3 protein is CSASRGRSNEQFF. The CDR3 bases are TGCAGTGCTAGTAGGGGGAGGTCGAATGAGCAGTTCTTC. This chain uses TRBV20-1 with TRBJ2-1; possibly TRBD1 or TRBD2 for D (6 bases each). The CDR3 spans 13 residues. CDR1 is DFQATT, CDR2 SNEGSKA, per germline (reference sequence). V lost 3 bases and J 7 bases, leaving 13 bases between the germline ends.